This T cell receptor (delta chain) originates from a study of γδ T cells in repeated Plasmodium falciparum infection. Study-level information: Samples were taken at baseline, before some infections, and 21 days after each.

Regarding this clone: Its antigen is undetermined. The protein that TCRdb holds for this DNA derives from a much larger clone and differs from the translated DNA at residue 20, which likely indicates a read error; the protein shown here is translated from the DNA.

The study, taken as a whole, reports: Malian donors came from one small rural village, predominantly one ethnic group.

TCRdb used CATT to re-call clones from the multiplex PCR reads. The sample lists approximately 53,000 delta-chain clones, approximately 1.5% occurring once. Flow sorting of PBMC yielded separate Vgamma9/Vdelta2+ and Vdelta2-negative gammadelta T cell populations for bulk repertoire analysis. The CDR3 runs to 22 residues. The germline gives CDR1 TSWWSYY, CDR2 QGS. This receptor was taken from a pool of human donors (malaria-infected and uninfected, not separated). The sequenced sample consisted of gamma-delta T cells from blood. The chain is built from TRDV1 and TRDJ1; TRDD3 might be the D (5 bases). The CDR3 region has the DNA TGTGCTCTTGGGCCGCGAATCTTTCCCCCACTCTACTACCAGAGGATAACTGATAAACCCATCTTT. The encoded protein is CALGPRIFPPLYYQRITDKPIF.